This T cell receptor beta chain was captured by sequencing in a study of shared clonotypes between healthy human individuals. The assay was run at deep level. Only in-frame clones appear in the TCRdb table, and some are missing; sequencing was by immunoSEQ multiplex PCR. The sample lists 450,000 to 500,000 clones, around 80% occurring once. The sequence was collected from a woman aged 40-49 years in good health. Some clones in this sample may be carry-over from other donors' samples. Sequenced sample: PBMCs.

The CDR3 bases are TGTGCCAGCAGCCCGACAAGGGATGAAAAACTGTTTTTT. Amino acids: CASSPTRDEKLFF. The chain links TRBV7-9 to TRBJ1-4; D is unresolved. V was shortened by 5 bases and J by 6 bases, with 10 bases between the two germline ends. Per the germline V gene, CDR1 is SEHNR and CDR2 is FQNEAQ (reference sequence). The CDR3 runs 13 residues.